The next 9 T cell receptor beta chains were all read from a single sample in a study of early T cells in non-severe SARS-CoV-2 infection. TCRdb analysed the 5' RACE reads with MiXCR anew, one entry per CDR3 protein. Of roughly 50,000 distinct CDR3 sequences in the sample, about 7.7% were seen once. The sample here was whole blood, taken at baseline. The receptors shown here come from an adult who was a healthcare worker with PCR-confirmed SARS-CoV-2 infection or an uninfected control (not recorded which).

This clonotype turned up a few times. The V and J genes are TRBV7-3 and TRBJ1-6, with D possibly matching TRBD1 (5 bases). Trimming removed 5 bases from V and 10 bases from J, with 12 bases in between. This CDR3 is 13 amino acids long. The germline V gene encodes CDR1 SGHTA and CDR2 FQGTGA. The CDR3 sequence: CASSKREGSPLHF. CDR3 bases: TGTGCCAGCAGCAAACGGGAGGGGTCACCCCTCCACTTT.

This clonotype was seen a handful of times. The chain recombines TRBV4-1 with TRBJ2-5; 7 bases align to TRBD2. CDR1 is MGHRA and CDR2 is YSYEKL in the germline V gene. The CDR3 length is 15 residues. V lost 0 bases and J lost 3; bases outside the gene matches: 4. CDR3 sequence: CASSQDGGREETQYF. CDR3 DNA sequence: TGCGCCAGCAGCCAAGATGGGGGGAGGGAAGAGACCCAGTACTTC.

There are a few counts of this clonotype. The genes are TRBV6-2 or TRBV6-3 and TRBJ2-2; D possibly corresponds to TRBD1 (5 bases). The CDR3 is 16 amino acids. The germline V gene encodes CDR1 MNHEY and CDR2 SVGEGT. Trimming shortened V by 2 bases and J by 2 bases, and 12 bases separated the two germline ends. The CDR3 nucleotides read TGTGCCAGCAGTTACGCAGCGCAGGGCAACACCGGGGAGCTGTTTTTT. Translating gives CASSYAAQGNTGELFF.

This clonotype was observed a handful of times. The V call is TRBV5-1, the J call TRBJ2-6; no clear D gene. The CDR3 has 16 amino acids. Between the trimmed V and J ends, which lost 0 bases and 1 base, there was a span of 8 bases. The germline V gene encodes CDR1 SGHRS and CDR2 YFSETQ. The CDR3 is CASSLGLSSGANVLTF. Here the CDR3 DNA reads TGCGCCAGCAGCTTGGGGCTGTCATCTGGGGCCAACGTCCTGACTTTC.

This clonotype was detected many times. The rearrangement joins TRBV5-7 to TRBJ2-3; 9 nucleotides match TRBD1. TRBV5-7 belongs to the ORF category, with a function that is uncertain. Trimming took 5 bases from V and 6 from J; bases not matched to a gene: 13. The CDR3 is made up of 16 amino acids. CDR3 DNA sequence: TGTGCCAGCAGGATGCCTAACAGGGGGCTAAAGGATACGCAGTATTTT. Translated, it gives CASRMPNRGLKDTQYF.

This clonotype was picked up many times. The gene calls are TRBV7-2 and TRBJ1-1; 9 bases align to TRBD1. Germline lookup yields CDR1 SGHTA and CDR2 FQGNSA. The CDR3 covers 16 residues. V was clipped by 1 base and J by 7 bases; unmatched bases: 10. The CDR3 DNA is TGTGCCAGCAGCTTAGTATCACCGACAGGGGGTGGTGAAGCTTTCTTT. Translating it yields CASSLVSPTGGGEAFF. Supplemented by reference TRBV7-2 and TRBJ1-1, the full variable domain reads GAGVSQSPSNKVTEKGKDVELRCDPISGHTALYWYRQSLGQGLEFLIYFQGNSAPDKSGLPSDRFSAERTGGSVSTLTIQRTQQEDSAVYLCASSLVSPTGGGEAFFGQGTRLTVV.

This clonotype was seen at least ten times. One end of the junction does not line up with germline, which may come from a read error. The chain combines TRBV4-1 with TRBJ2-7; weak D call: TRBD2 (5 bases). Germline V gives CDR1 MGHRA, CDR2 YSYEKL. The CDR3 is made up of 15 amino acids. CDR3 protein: CASRQAAENRYEQYF. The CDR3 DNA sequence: TGCGCCAGCAGACAAGCAGCGGAAAACCGCTACGAGCAGTACTTC.

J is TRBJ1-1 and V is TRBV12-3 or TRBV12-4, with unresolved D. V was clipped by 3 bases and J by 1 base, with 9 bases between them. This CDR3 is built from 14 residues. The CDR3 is CASSFRAGNTEAFF. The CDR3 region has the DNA TGTGCCAGCAGTTTTAGGGCAGGGAACACTGAAGCTTTCTTT.

Written as DNA, the CDR3 is TGTGCCTGGAGTGTACTGGGCAGCATGAACACTGAAGCTTTCTTT. It yields the protein CAWSVLGSMNTEAFF. The chain carries TRBV30 and TRBJ1-1, with unresolved D. This CDR3 has 15 amino acids. Germline CDR1 is GTSNPN and CDR2 is SVGIG (reference sequence). The germline V and J ends were trimmed by 0 bases and 0 bases, with 11 bases remaining between them.